The next 32 T cell receptor beta chains were all read from a single sample in a study of blood T cells in healthy people across ages. It was with a sample-barcoded 5' primer and a J-beta primer mix that a second PCR of roughly 7 to 11 cycles was run. TCRdb called the 5' RACE reads again in MiXCR, with one record for every CDR3 protein. This sample yields over a million distinct CDR3 sequences, of which about 25% are seen a single time; about 0.69% belongs to the top ten. These data were also filed under a second study, of T cells of mothers and their children.

The sample taken for sequencing was blood. The receptors originated from a girl aged 2 to 9 in good health.

The CDR3 bases are TGTGCCAGCATATTTAGCGGGACGGACACCGGGGAGCTGTTTTTT. Translating gives CASIFSGTDTGELFF. The chain uses TRBV12-3 or TRBV12-4 and TRBJ2-2; 8 bases map to TRBD2. The CDR3 is 15 amino acids. The V gene end was trimmed by 7 bases and the J gene end by 3 bases; junction bases not matched to a gene: 7.

The chain is built from TRBV18 and TRBJ2-3, with 9 bases identical to TRBD1. V dropped 1 base and J dropped 5; count of bases not matched to a gene: 1. The CDR3 is made up of 14 amino acids. The germline CDR1 and CDR2 sequences are KGHSH and LQKENI. In DNA, the CDR3 is TGTGCCAGCTCACCACTGACAGGGGGAGATACGCAGTATTTT. It encodes CASSPLTGGDTQYF.

V and J are TRBV29-1 and TRBJ2-5, with TRBD2 identical over 7 bases. Germline loops: CDR1 SQVTM, CDR2 ANQGSEA. J was trimmed by 2 bases and V by 1 base; bases with no gene match: 4. CDR3 length: 14 residues. The CDR3 region is CSVEGTSRQETQYF. The CDR3 bases are TGCAGCGTTGAAGGGACTAGTAGACAAGAGACCCAGTACTTC.

This clonotype was observed a few times. The rearrangement links TRBV10-2 to TRBJ2-3; D assignment may be TRBD1 or TRBD2 (5 bases each). CDR1 and CDR2 from the germline V gene are WSHSY and SAAADI. V was trimmed by 6 bases and J by 1 base, leaving 11 bases between them. The CDR3 length is 14 residues. The CDR3, as DNA: TGCGCCAGCAGGTCCTTGGGGGGCACAGATACGCAGTATTTT. Translating it yields CASRSLGGTDTQYF.

This clonotype has ten or more counts. This rearrangement joins TRBV20-1 to TRBJ2-1; 8 bases fit TRBD2. V trimming: 0 bases; J trimming: 8 bases; junction bases outside the gene matches: 12. This CDR3 has 16 amino acids. In germline, CDR1 is DFQATT, CDR2 SNEGSKA (reference sequence). The CDR3 DNA reads as TGCAGTGCTAGAGATCTTTCGGGACTAGTAATGGATGAGCAGTTCTTC. As protein: CSARDLSGLVMDEQFF.

The CDR3 nucleotides are TGCAGTGCCCCCAAGGTTGAGTCCAGCACAGATACGCAGTATTTT. The encoded protein is CSAPKVESSTDTQYF. This chain joins TRBV20-1 and TRBJ2-3; D not certain. From germline, CDR1 is DFQATT and CDR2 SNEGSKA (reference sequence). V dropped 6 bases and J dropped 0 bases, with 16 bases sitting between them. The length of the CDR3 is 15 residues.

This clonotype was detected a few times. The rearrangement uses TRBV9 and TRBJ2-2; possibly TRBD1 for D (5 bases). CDR3 length: 18 residues. V lost 0 bases, J lost 1 base, and 16 bases lay in between. From germline, CDR1 is SGDLS and CDR2 YYNGEE. The CDR3, as DNA: TGTGCCAGCAGCGTAGAACCCGTGGCAGGGCAGAACACCGGGGAGCTGTTTTTT. It yields the protein CASSVEPVAGQNTGELFF.

The chain has TRBV29-1 and TRBJ2-1; 7 nucleotides line up with TRBD2. Per the germline V gene, CDR1 is SQVTM and CDR2 is ANQGSEA. V lost 7 bases, J lost 4 bases, and 16 bases stayed unmatched. The CDR3 consists of 16 residues. This CDR3 is CSGGSYGLADYNEQFF. The CDR3 nucleotides are TGCAGCGGGGGAAGTTACGGGCTAGCGGATTACAATGAGCAGTTCTTC.

The rearrangement joins TRBV13 to TRBJ1-1; 7 bases align to TRBD1. Germline CDR1 PRHDT, CDR2 FYEKMQ (reference sequence). V gave up 5 bases and J gave up 5 bases; unmatched junction bases: 2. The CDR3 spans 12 residues. CDR3 nucleotides: TGTGCCAGCAGCAAGACAGGGACTGAAGCTTTCTTT. This gives the protein CASSKTGTEAFF.

This clonotype came up a few times. This chain connects TRBV4-3 to TRBJ2-2; 7 positions agree with TRBD1. The germline V gene encodes CDR1 LGHNA and CDR2 YSLEER. V lost 3 bases and J lost 3; bases outside the gene matches: 4. This CDR3 spans 15 amino acids. The CDR3, as DNA: TGCGCCAGCAGCCAGGACAGGTACTACACCGGGGAGCTGTTTTTT. Amino acids: CASSQDRYYTGELFF.

This chain connects TRBV7-9 to TRBJ2-3; D gene unclear. This CDR3 is built from 13 residues. In germline, CDR1 is SEHNR, CDR2 FQNEAQ (reference sequence). Trimming left V 3 bases short and J 2 bases short, with 6 bases between. CDR3 sequence (DNA): TGTGCCAGCAGCTTCAGTCCCACAGATACGCAGTATTTT. Amino acids: CASSFSPTDTQYF.

The chain uses TRBV7-2 and TRBJ2-3; TRBD2 matches 11 bases. Germline V CDR1 and CDR2: SGHTA, FQGNSA. This CDR3 spans 18 amino acids. Trimming removed 1 base from V and 0 bases from J; junction bases left unmatched: 6. Written as DNA, the CDR3 is TGTGCCAGCAGCTTAGGACTAGCGGGGAAACCTAGCACAGATACGCAGTATTTT. This codes for CASSLGLAGKPSTDTQYF.

This clonotype was counted once. The junction differs from germline at one of its ends, possibly a read error. The V and J genes are TRBV6-5 and TRBJ1-1; D is ambiguous. Germline V gene lookup returns CDR1 MNHEY and CDR2 SVGAGI. CDR3 size: 13 residues. CDR3 in amino acids: CASSYEQYTEALF. CDR3 nucleotide sequence: TGTGCCAGCAGTTACGAGCAGTACACTGAAGCTCTCTTT.

This clonotype was found a few times. The chain uses TRBV3-1 and TRBJ2-6; D is undetermined. Germline values: CDR1 LGHDT, CDR2 YNNKEL (reference sequence). Trimming shortened V by 2 bases and J by 3 bases, and 8 bases separated the two germline ends. The CDR3 has 15 residues. The CDR3 bases are TGTGCCAGCAGCCAATTCAATAGTGGGGCCAACGTCCTGACTTTC. It encodes CASSQFNSGANVLTF.

The chain carries TRBV7-9 and TRBJ2-7, with 11 positions matching TRBD1. Germline V gene sequence: CDR1 SEHNR, CDR2 FQNEAQ (reference sequence). V lost 5 bases and J lost 3; bases outside the gene matches: 6. The CDR3 length is 15 residues. CDR3 protein: CASSALGQGDYEQYF. The DNA for the CDR3 is TGTGCCAGCAGCGCATTGGGACAGGGGGACTACGAGCAGTACTTC. The complete variable domain, with remaining parts taken from reference TRBV7-9 and TRBJ2-7, reads DTGVSQNPRHKITKRGQNVTFRCDPISEHNRLYWYRQTLGQGPEFLTYFQNEAQLEKSRLLSDRFSAERPKGSFSTLEIQRTEQGDSAMYLCASSALGQGDYEQYFGPGTRLTVT.

The chain joins TRBV12-3 or TRBV12-4 to TRBJ2-4, with TRBD1 matching 11 bases. The V and J ends lost 6 bases and 9 bases, in that order; junction bases with no gene match: 13. The CDR3 loop spans 16 amino acids. CDR3 region: CASRKRTGGALAIQYF. The CDR3 DNA is TGTGCCAGCAGGAAAAGGACAGGGGGCGCATTGGCCATTCAGTACTTC.

This clonotype was found a few times. V is TRBV12-3 or TRBV12-4 and J is TRBJ1-2; D unclear. Deletions cut 2 bases from V and 5 bases from J, with 9 bases between. This CDR3 is 13 amino acids long. CDR3 amino acids: CASSLSSGYGYTF. The CDR3 bases are TGTGCCAGCAGTTTAAGTTCCGGGTATGGCTACACCTTC.

V gene TRBV4-1 combines with J gene TRBJ1-4; 9 positions match TRBD1. V shed 1 base and J 8 bases; nucleotides not matched to a gene: 8. Germline V gene lookup returns CDR1 MGHRA and CDR2 YSYEKL. The CDR3 runs 16 residues. CDR3 protein: CASSQGTGALGEKLFF. CDR3 nucleotide sequence: TGCGCCAGCAGCCAAGGGACAGGGGCCCTTGGGGAAAAACTGTTTTTT.

The V and J genes are TRBV13 and TRBJ2-3; TRBD1 or TRBD2 may be the D gene (5 bases each). CDR3 size: 16 residues. V lost 3 bases and J 0 bases, leaving 13 bases between the germline ends. CDR1 is PRHDT, CDR2 FYEKMQ, per germline (reference sequence). CDR3 sequence: CASSLGRNPSTDTQYF. CDR3 in DNA: TGTGCCAGCAGCTTGGGACGAAACCCTAGCACAGATACGCAGTATTTT.

J is TRBJ1-1 and V is TRBV29-1; D gene ambiguous. CDR1 is SQVTM and CDR2 is ANQGSEA in the germline V gene. Trimming removed 6 bases at V and 4 bases at J, with 9 bases between. The CDR3 has 11 amino acids. The CDR3 spells CSVWVGTEAFF. As DNA, the CDR3 is TGCAGCGTGTGGGTAGGCACTGAAGCTTTCTTT.

This clonotype has just a few counts. V gene TRBV29-1 combines with J gene TRBJ2-7; 10 positions agree with TRBD2. V shed 0 bases, J shed 3 bases, and the junction held 14 bases outside the gene matches. Germline V CDR1 and CDR2: SQVTM, ANQGSEA. This CDR3 region has 18 residues. Written as DNA, the CDR3 is TGCAGCGTTGAAGATGGAAGGCGGCGAGCGGGAGGGGGCTACGAGCAGTACTTC. Amino acid sequence: CSVEDGRRRAGGGYEQYF.

V and J are TRBV7-2 and TRBJ2-7; 8 bases are shared with TRBD2. After removal of 7 bases from V and 5 bases from J, the junction contained 10 bases not matched to a gene. The CDR3 has 14 residues. Germline values: CDR1 SGHTA, CDR2 FQGNSA. The CDR3, as DNA: TGTGCCAGCACCGATCCCGGGACTAGAGACGAGCAGTACTTC. Translated: CASTDPGTRDEQYF.

This clonotype was seen a few times. This rearrangement joins TRBV27 to TRBJ2-5; TRBD1 aligns across 9 bases. The J call may be in error: the DNA end matches TRBJ2-7 better. There are 15 residues in the CDR3. CDR1 is MNHEY and CDR2 is SMNVEV in the germline V gene (reference sequence). In DNA form, the CDR3 reads TGTGCCAGCAGGCCATTAAGGGACAGGGTCTACGAGCAGTACTTC. Protein sequence: CASRPLRDRVYEQYF.

A word on this clonotype: Sequence at one end of the junction differs from germline and may be a read error. This rearrangement joins TRBV7-2 to TRBJ2-1; 10 nucleotides align to TRBD2. The CDR3 sequence is 15 residues long. Germline-derived CDR1 and CDR2 are SGHTA and FQGNSA. The CDR3 sequence: CASSHTSGIRNKQFF. CDR3 DNA sequence: TGTGCCAGCAGCCATACTAGCGGGATTCGCAATAAGCAGTTCTTC. The entire variable domain, with the rest obtained from reference TRBV7-2 and TRBJ2-1, is as follows: GAGVSQSPSNKVTEKGKDVELRCDPISGHTALYWYRQSLGQGLEFLIYFQGNSAPDKSGLPSDRFSAERTGGSVSTLTIQRTQQEDSAVYLCASSHTSGIRNKQFFGPGTRLTVL.

The chain combines TRBV27 with TRBJ1-4, with D unclear. Trimming shortened V by 4 bases and J by 6 bases, and 18 bases separated the two germline ends. Germline CDR1 MNHEY, CDR2 SMNVEV (reference sequence). This CDR3 comprises 16 residues. The CDR3 spells CASSSLKGEKDEKLFF. The CDR3 region has the DNA TGTGCCAGCAGTTCCTTGAAGGGTGAGAAAGATGAAAAACTGTTTTTT.

This chain uses TRBV4-1 with TRBJ2-1; tentatively, D is TRBD1 or TRBD2 (6 bases each). Germline V gene sequence: CDR1 MGHRA, CDR2 YSYEKL. Trimming removed 5 bases at V and 1 base at J, with 12 bases between. The length of the CDR3 is 15 residues. The CDR3 region has the DNA TGCGCCAGCAGCGGAGAAGGGGGGTCCTACAATGAGCAGTTCTTC. Translated: CASSGEGGSYNEQFF.

This clonotype was picked up a small number of times. The chain has TRBV10-3 and TRBJ2-7; D not resolved. V lost 0 bases to trimming and J lost 2 bases, with 17 bases between them. The CDR3 loop spans 17 amino acids. Germline V gene lookup returns CDR1 ENHRY and CDR2 SYGVKD. This chain's CDR3 is CAISESTPDRITYEQYF. The CDR3 region has the DNA TGTGCCATCAGTGAGTCCACTCCGGACCGAATAACCTACGAGCAGTACTTC.

This chain joins TRBV7-2 and TRBJ2-7; no firm D call. Germline CDR1 SGHTA, CDR2 FQGNSA. The V end lost 4 bases, the J end lost 7 bases, and 23 bases lay between the germline ends. This CDR3 is built from 16 residues. Here the CDR3 DNA reads TGTGCCAGCAGCTCCACAATGCAGCTTGGTTCTGGTGAGCAGTACTTC. The encoded protein is CASSSTMQLGSGEQYF. Supplemented by reference TRBV7-2 and TRBJ2-7, the full variable domain reads GAGVSQSPSNKVTEKGKDVELRCDPISGHTALYWYRQSLGQGLEFLIYFQGNSAPDKSGLPSDRFSAERTGGSVSTLTIQRTQQEDSAVYLCASSSTMQLGSGEQYFGPGTRLTVT.

Concerning this clonotype: Just one base apart from a much larger clone, this may be a read error. The V and J genes are TRBV5-8 and TRBJ1-2; D not resolved. Germline V gene sequence: CDR1 SGHTS, CDR2 YDEGEE. Between the trimmed V and J ends, which lost 7 bases and 5 bases, there was a span of 0 bases. CDR3 length equals 8 residues. This CDR3 is CASYGYTF. The CDR3 nucleotides read TGTGCCAGCTATGGCTACACCTTC. The complete variable domain, with remaining parts taken from reference TRBV5-8 and TRBJ1-2, reads EAGVTQSPTHLIKTRGQQATLRCSPISGHTSVYWYQQALGLGLQFLLWYDEGEERNRGNFPPRFSGRQFPNYSSELNVNALELEDSALYLCASYGYTFGSGTRLTVV.

The rearrangement links TRBV4-1 to TRBJ1-2; TRBD1 is a possible D gene (6 bases). The V and J ends lost 0 bases and 6 bases respectively, with 14 bases between them. CDR1 is MGHRA, CDR2 YSYEKL, per germline. The CDR3 loop spans 15 amino acids. CDR3 in DNA: TGCGCCAGCAGCCAAGACGAGGGGGGCTGGAATGGCTACACCTTC. Translating it yields CASSQDEGGWNGYTF.

The V call is TRBV28, the J call TRBJ2-5, with D possibly TRBD2 on 6 matching bases. This CDR3 is built from 16 residues. Germline V gene sequence: CDR1 MDHEN, CDR2 SYDVKM. V dropped 4 bases and J dropped 11 bases, with 26 bases sitting between them. The CDR3 DNA follows: TGTGCCAGCAGTTCCAGAGGACTACCAGTCCTTCGGGAGCAGTACTTC. Its protein product is CASSSRGLPVLREQYF.

The rearrangement joins TRBV7-3 to TRBJ2-5, with D possibly being TRBD2 (5 bases). The DNA end is more similar to TRBJ2-1, so the J call may be wrong. The CDR3 consists of 13 residues. Germline values: CDR1 SGHTA, CDR2 FQGTGA. DNA for the CDR3: TGTGCCAGCAGAGAAACTAGTAACAATGAGCAGTTCTTC. It is translated as CASRETSNNEQFF.